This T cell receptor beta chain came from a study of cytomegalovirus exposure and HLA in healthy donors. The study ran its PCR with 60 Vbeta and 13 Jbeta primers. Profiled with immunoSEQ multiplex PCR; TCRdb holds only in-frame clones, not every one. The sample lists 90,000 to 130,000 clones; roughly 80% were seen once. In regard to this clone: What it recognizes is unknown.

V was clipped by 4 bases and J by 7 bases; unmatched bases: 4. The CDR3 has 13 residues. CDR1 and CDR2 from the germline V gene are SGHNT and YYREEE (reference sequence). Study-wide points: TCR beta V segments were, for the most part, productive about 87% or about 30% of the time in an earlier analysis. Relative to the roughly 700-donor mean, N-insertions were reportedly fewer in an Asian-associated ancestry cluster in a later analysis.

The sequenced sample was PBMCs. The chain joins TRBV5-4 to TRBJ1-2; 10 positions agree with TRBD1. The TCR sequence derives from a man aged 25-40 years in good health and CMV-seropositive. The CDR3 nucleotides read TGTGCCAGCAGCCTGGACAGGGGGTCTGGCTACACCTTC. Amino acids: CASSLDRGSGYTF.